This is a list of T cell receptor beta chains from one sample in a study of OX40 agonist ivuxolimab in advanced cancers. Some clones are missing from TCRdb's copy, which holds only in-frame ones; the method was immunoSEQ multiplex PCR. The sample comprises just over 95,000 clones, approximately 86% of which are singletons, and around 4% rests with the top ten. The sample was CD4+ or CD8+ T cells sorted from blood, taken in a trial of the OX40 agonist ivuxolimab. These TCRs come from an adult with an advanced solid tumor such as melanoma, head and neck, liver or kidney cancer. CDR3s include the opening cysteine and the closing phenylalanine or tryptophan. A D gene is named only where the DNA matches it firmly. Clone size, where shown, is once, few, many, or a class for clones that have expanded.

>TRBJ2-1|.|TRBV4-3|.
CASSQERGLLNEQFF
TGCGCCAGCAGCCAAGAACGGGGACTCCTCAATGAGCAGTTCTTC
>TRBJ2-5|TRBD1|TRBV7-2|.
CASSLRQGGETQYF
TGTGCCAGCAGCCTTAGACAGGGGGGGGAGACCCAGTACTTC
>TRBJ2-1|TRBD2|TRBV7-9|once
CASSPLAEKSYNEQFF
TGTGCCAGCAGTCCTCTAGCGGAAAAATCCTACAATGAGCAGTTCTTC
>TRBJ2-1|.|TRBV18|.
CASSPPASYNEQFF
TGTGCCAGCTCACCACCGGCCAGTTACAATGAGCAGTTCTTC
>TRBJ2-7|TRBD2|TRBV28|.
CASSSPRGAGSYEQYF
TGTGCCAGCAGTTCCCCGAGGGGAGCGGGGTCCTACGAGCAGTACTTC
>TRBJ2-3|.|TRBV30|.
CAWNMGIKSTDTQYF
TGTGCCTGGAATATGGGGATAAAAAGCACAGATACGCAGTATTTT
>TRBJ2-1|.|TRBV5-1|.
CASSSGTPFREQFF
TGCGCCAGCAGCTCCGGGACCCCCTTCAGGGAGCAGTTCTTC
>TRBJ1-1|.|TRBV25-1|.
CASIVGVNTEAFF
TGTGCCAGCATAGTGGGGGTGAACACTGAAGCTTTCTTT
>TRBJ2-3|TRBD2|TRBV5-1|.
CASSTVAGGSTDTQYF
TGCGCCAGCAGCACTGTAGCGGGAGGGAGCACAGATACGCAGTATTTT
>TRBJ2-6|.|TRBV6-4|.
CASSDSTGVMDKTF
TGTGCCAGCAGTGACTCGACAGGCGTCATGGATAAAACTTTC
>TRBJ2-3|TRBD2|TRBV15|.
CATNRAGGDTQYF
TGTGCCACCAATAGAGCGGGAGGGGATACGCAGTATTTT
>TRBJ2-7|.|TRBV5-1|few
CASSLTGQVAYEQYF
TGCGCCAGCAGCTTGACGGGACAAGTTGCCTACGAGCAGTACTTC
>TRBJ2-7|.|TRBV25-1|.
CASSDPGQPPYEQYF
TGTGCCAGCAGTGATCCCGGACAGCCCCCCTACGAGCAGTACTTC
>TRBJ2-7|TRBD1|TRBV7-9|.
CASSYWTGSSYEQYF
TGTGCCAGCAGCTACTGGACAGGGAGCTCCTACGAGCAGTACTTC
>TRBJ2-5|.|TRBV10-2|.
CASVTQPGETQYF
TGCGCCAGCGTCACTCAACCCGGGGAGACCCAGTACTTC
>TRBJ2-2|TRBD2|TRBV27|.
CASSQLAGNTGELFF
TGTGCCAGCAGTCAACTAGCGGGAAACACCGGGGAGCTGTTTTTT
>TRBJ2-7|TRBD1|TRBV9|.
CASSAGQGPDEQYF
TGTGCCAGCAGCGCGGGACAGGGTCCCGACGAGCAGTACTTC
>TRBJ1-2|.|TRBV28|.
CASSLVDRIYGYTF
TGTGCCAGCAGTCTCGTCGACAGAATCTATGGCTACACCTTC
>TRBJ1-5|.|TRBV5-4|.
CASSQEVGGNQPQHF
TGCGCCAGCAGCCAAGAGGTAGGGGGCAATCAGCCCCAGCATTTT
>TRBJ2-7|.|TRBV7-2|.
CASSYAGITYEQYF
TGTGCCAGCAGCTATGCAGGAATAACCTACGAGCAGTACTTC
>TRBJ2-1|.|TRBV5-6|.
CASSWAPAAEPYNEQFF
TGTGCCAGCAGCTGGGCTCCGGCCGCCGAACCCTACAATGAGCAGTTCTTC
>TRBJ2-7|TRBD1|TRBV5-4|few
CASSLDPDRVTYEQYF
TGTGCCAGCAGCTTGGATCCGGACAGGGTAACCTACGAGCAGTACTTC